Listed here are 8 T cell receptor beta chains from one sample, sequenced in a study of cytomegalovirus exposure and HLA in healthy donors. Vbeta (60) and Jbeta (13) primers were used in the PCR. Sequencing was performed with immunoSEQ multiplex PCR; in TCRdb, only in-frame clones are kept and a portion is missing. The sample has about 99,000 clones, under 85% seen once. Material for sequencing was PBMCs. Receptors were obtained from a man aged 50 or older in good health and CMV-seropositive.

This clone appeared a single time. The rearrangement uses TRBV9 and TRBJ2-5, with TRBD2 matching 10 bases. Germline V gene sequence: CDR1 SGDLS, CDR2 YYNGEE. The CDR3 spans 17 residues. V was clipped by 0 bases and J by 2 bases; unmatched bases: 7. The CDR3 here is CASSVGASGSGQETQYF. CDR3 DNA sequence: TGTGCCAGCAGCGTAGGGGCTAGCGGGAGCGGGCAAGAGACCCAGTACTTC.

The chain recombines TRBV9 with TRBJ2-5, with D possibly TRBD1 on 5 matching bases. CDR1 and CDR2 (germline): SGDLS, YYNGEE. V was cut by 0 bases and J by 3 bases, with 9 bases left in between. The CDR3 totals 14 residues. CDR3 sequence reads: CASSVGGREETQYF. CDR3 coding DNA: TGTGCCAGCAGCGTAGGTGGCAGGGAAGAGACCCAGTACTTC.

The V call is TRBV10-3, the J call TRBJ1-2, with D possibly TRBD1 on 6 matching bases. The CDR3 spans 13 residues. V shed 5 bases and J shed 4 bases, with 11 bases lying between them. Germline V gene sequence: CDR1 ENHRY, CDR2 SYGVKD. The CDR3 spells CAISSGVIYGYTF. The CDR3 DNA reads TGTGCCATCAGTTCAGGGGTGATCTATGGCTACACCTTC.

V and J are TRBV7-6 and TRBJ2-7; D remains unclear. Trimming removed 3 bases from V and 0 bases from J, with 12 bases in between. CDR3 length: 15 residues. Germline CDR1 reads SGHVS; CDR2 reads FNYEAQ. The CDR3 region has the DNA TGTGCCAGCAGCTTCTGGCGGCGGAGCTCCTACGAGCAGTACTTC. The encoded protein is CASSFWRRSSYEQYF.

The genes are TRBV7-3 and TRBJ1-1, with 7 nucleotides matching TRBD1. The trim removed 0 bases at V and 4 bases at J, leaving 5 bases unmatched. From germline, CDR1 is SGHTA and CDR2 FQGTGA. The CDR3 runs 15 residues. CDR3 bases: TGTGCCAGCAGCTTAACACCGGGACAGATCACTGAAGCTTTCTTT. It translates to CASSLTPGQITEAFF.

The chain joins TRBV5-4 to TRBJ2-1; D might be TRBD2 (6 bases). Germline V gene data show CDR1 as SGHNT and CDR2 as YYREEE (reference sequence). This CDR3 region has 16 residues. V gave up 0 bases and J gave up 4 bases, with 14 bases separating them. The CDR3 sequence is CASSLVPAGLYNEQFF. Written as DNA, the CDR3 is TGTGCCAGCAGCTTGGTCCCAGCGGGCCTTTACAATGAGCAGTTCTTC.

The chain combines TRBV2 with TRBJ1-5, with D perhaps TRBD1 (6 bases). The CDR3 is made up of 14 amino acids. Per germline, CDR1 SNHLY and CDR2 FYNNEI. Between the trimmed V and J ends, which lost 7 bases and 3 bases, there was a span of 13 bases. This CDR3 reads CASTRDIFNQPQHF. CDR3 bases: TGTGCCAGCACCCGGGACATCTTCAATCAGCCCCAGCATTTT. The variable domain in full, with the rest retrieved from reference TRBV2 and TRBJ1-5, is EPEVTQTPSHQVTQMGQEVILRCVPISNHLYFYWYRQILGQKVEFLVSFYNNEISEKSEIFDDQFSVERPDGSNFTLKIRSTKLEDSAMYFCASTRDIFNQPQHFGDGTRLSIL.

V usage is TRBV7-8 and J usage is TRBJ1-2; 8 positions match TRBD1. There are 14 residues in the CDR3. Germline CDR1 and CDR2: SGHVS and FQNEAQ. Trimming cost V 5 bases and J 7 bases; bases outside gene matches: 9. This CDR3 reads CASSRTRGRVGYTF. CDR3 nucleotides: TGTGCCAGCAGCCGCACCAGGGGGCGCGTTGGCTACACCTTC.